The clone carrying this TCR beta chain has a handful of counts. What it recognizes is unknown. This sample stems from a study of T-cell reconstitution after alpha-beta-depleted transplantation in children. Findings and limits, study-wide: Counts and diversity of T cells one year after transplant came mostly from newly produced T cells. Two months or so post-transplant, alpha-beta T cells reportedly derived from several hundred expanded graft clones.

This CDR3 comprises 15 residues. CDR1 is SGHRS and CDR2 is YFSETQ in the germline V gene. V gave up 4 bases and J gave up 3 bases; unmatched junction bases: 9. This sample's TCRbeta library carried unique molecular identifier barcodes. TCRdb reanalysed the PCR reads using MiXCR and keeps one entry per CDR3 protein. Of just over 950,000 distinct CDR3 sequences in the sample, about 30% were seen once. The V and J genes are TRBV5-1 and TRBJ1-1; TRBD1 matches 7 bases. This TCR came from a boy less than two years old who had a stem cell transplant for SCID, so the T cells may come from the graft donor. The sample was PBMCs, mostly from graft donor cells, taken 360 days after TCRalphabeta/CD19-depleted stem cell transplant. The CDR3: CASSPTGQAHTEAFF. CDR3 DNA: TGCGCCAGCAGCCCAACCGGACAGGCCCACACTGAAGCTTTCTTT.